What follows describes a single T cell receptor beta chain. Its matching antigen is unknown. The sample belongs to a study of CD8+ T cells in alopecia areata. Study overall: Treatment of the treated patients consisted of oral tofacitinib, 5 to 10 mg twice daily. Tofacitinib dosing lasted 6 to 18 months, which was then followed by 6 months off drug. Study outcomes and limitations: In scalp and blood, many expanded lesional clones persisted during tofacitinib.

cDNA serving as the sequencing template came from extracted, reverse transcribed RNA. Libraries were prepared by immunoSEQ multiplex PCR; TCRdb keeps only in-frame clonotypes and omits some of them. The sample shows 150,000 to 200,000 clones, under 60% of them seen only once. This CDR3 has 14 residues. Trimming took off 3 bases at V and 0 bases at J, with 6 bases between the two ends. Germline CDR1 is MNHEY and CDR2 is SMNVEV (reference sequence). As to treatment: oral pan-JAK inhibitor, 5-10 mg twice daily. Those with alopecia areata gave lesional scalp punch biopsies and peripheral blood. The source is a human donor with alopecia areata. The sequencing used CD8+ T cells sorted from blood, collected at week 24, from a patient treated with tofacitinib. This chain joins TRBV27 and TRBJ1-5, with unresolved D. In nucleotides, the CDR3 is TGTGCCAGCAGTTTCAGTCATAGCAATCAGCCCCAGCATTTT. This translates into CASSFSHSNQPQHF.